The T cell receptor beta chain described here comes from a study of regulatory T cells in long-lasting Graves disease (dated by TCRdb to 2020 to 2022). With regard to the full study: Persistent Graves' disease meant more than 5 years of antithyroid drug treatment with TSH receptor autoantibodies that stayed positive. Persistent Graves' disease patients were compared with newly diagnosed Graves' disease patients by peripheral blood TCR sequencing and RNA sequencing. The study took place in China and was registered as a clinical trial. TCR sequencing covered 13 persistent and approximately 20 newly diagnosed Graves' disease patients, some 33 samples in total. Antithyroid drugs had been taken for 10 to 13 years on average by persistent Graves' disease patients in the clinical cohort.

Here is what the overall study found, with its caveats: Compared with newly diagnosed patients, persistent Graves' disease patients had lower TCR Shannon entropy and fewer highly expanded clones, which suggests clonal expansion. The small sample size was acknowledged by the authors as a limitation that may reduce accuracy. TRBV28, TRBJ1-2 and TRBJ2-5 were preferentially used in persistent disease, while TRBV20-1 and TRBJ2-1 were favored in newly diagnosed disease. Only the TCR beta chain was sequenced and analyzed. A larger number of public clonotypes was shared among persistent patients (approximately 2,500) than among newly diagnosed patients (around 970). Peripheral blood alone was examined, since thyroid tissue, which constituted the primary lesion, could not be accessed.

This specimen's time point label, per the study, means: persistent/refractory GD, antithyroid drugs over 5 years with positive TRAb. RNA was extracted from PBMCs in TRIzol for both TCR sequencing and RNA sequencing. Graves' disease was diagnosed according to American Thyroid Association guidelines. Patients for the study were recruited at an endocrinology department in Xi'an, China. Each patient gave approximately 9 milliliters of peripheral blood, collected in an EDTA anticoagulant tube. Ficoll Paque Plus density gradient separation was used to isolate PBMCs, and no further T cell sorting was performed. An Agilent 2100 Bioanalyzer and agarose gel were used to assess RNA quality, and a NanoDrop 2000 was used to measure RNA concentration. The germline V gene provides CDR1 SNHLY and CDR2 FYNNEI. V loses 2 bases, J loses 4 bases, and the germline ends lie 14 bases apart. The CDR3 has 15 amino acids, counting the end cysteine and phenylalanine. The kept DNA is CDR3 alone, 45 bases in frame from the first base.

This clonotype showed up many times. Its binding antigen is unknown. The sample holds no much larger clone one base away, and base qualities are not on file. Library preparation used multiplex PCR. TCRdb names Illumina HiSeq 4000 as the instrument used. To build TCR beta libraries, CDR3 regions were amplified by Arm-PCR using iRepertoire HTBI primers. Before sequencing, the PCR products went through gel purification. In the paper's pipeline: Gene usage analysis of CDR3 amino acid clonotypes relied on the approximately 60 TRBV and 14 TRBJ segments identified across samples. COPE and FqMerger were used to merge filtered high-quality paired reads into contigs. BLAST was used to align contigs to the IMGT TRBV, TRBD and TRBJ reference genes, and CDR3 was defined following IMGT. Any clonotype with a frequency above 0.1% was classified as a highly expanded clone. Shannon entropy was used to measure repertoire diversity, and the Gini coefficient was used to measure V-J evenness. A clonotype found in more than one individual was treated as public. The public reads were run again by TCRdb, first through fastp at Q25 and then through MiXCR, and only productive beta chains were kept. Each CDR3 protein gets just one entry, which takes the most common genes and DNA from the rows behind it. These V and J calls originate from TCRdb's pipeline instead of the authors' own analysis. This sample holds about 660,000 distinct CDR3 sequences; around 30% were observed only once. 40% to 55% of the sample is in the top ten clones.

The sequence links TRBV2 to TRBJ1-1, and TRBD1 may be the D gene, going by 5 matching bases. The sample was peripheral blood mononuclear cells (PBMCs), taken when the disease was refractory, from a patient treated with antithyroid drugs. The TCR originated in a female donor with Graves disease. Here the CDR3 is given as CASSELVGRVTEAFF. The DNA reads as follows: TGTGCCAGCAGTGAATTGGTGGGGCGGGTCACTGAAGCTTTCTTT.